Below are 28 T cell receptor beta chains sequenced from a single sample in a study of beta chain features in type 1 diabetes. Overall study results and limits: TCRB CDR3s were moderately but significantly shorter in Type 1 diabetes patients in all four CD4+ subsets.

What was sequenced were expressed TCRB transcripts, since all of the isolated RNA had been reverse transcribed. The assay was immunoSEQ multiplex PCR, and TCRdb's table has in-frame clones only and misses some. The sample records 100,000 to 150,000 clones, 9% being singletons. Which antigens these TCRs recognize remains unknown. Source material: central memory CD4+ T cells from blood. All receptors come from a young man with type 1 diabetes.

The chain couples TRBV5-1 to TRBJ1-1, with TRBD1 matching 9 bases. This CDR3 region has 16 residues. V trimming: 4 bases; J trimming: 6 bases; junction bases outside the gene matches: 13. Germline values: CDR1 SGHRS, CDR2 YFSETQ. The CDR3 DNA reads as TGCGCCAGCAGCACCATTCCGGGACAGGGAGGCGCTGAAGCTTTCTTT. This codes for CASSTIPGQGGAEAFF.

This sequence joins TRBV7-9 and TRBJ2-5; D may be TRBD2 (5 bases). Germline V gene lookup returns CDR1 SEHNR and CDR2 FQNEAQ (reference sequence). The CDR3 covers 11 residues. V lost 8 bases, J lost 5 bases, and 9 bases lay in between. The CDR3 is CASGRGETQYF. For the CDR3, the DNA is TGTGCCAGCGGGAGAGGGGAGACCCAGTACTTC.

The chain is built from TRBV30 and TRBJ1-4; weak D call: TRBD1 (5 bases). Trimming removed 3 bases from V and 6 bases from J, with 14 bases in between. Germline-derived CDR1 and CDR2 are GTSNPN and SVGIG (reference sequence). The CDR3 length is 14 residues. This CDR3 is CAWSVTGGDEKLFF. The DNA of the CDR3 is TGTGCCTGGAGCGTCACAGGAGGGGATGAAAAACTGTTTTTT.

There are a few counts of this clone. Additional DNA sequences in this sample encode the identical CDR3. The genes are TRBV7-3 and TRBJ1-1; weak D call: TRBD1 (5 bases). The CDR3 is made up of 13 amino acids. Trimming pared 5 bases from V and 1 base from J, leaving 8 bases between. From germline, CDR1 is SGHTA and CDR2 FQGTGA. The CDR3: CASSPGQNTEAFF. For the CDR3, the DNA is TGTGCCAGCAGCCCAGGACAGAACACTGAAGCTTTCTTT.

This clone was found a few times. The chain joins TRBV5-4 to TRBJ1-1; D ambiguous. The CDR3 totals 13 residues. Germline CDR1 reads SGHNT; CDR2 reads YYREEE (reference sequence). Between the trimmed V and J ends, which lost 2 bases and 0 bases, there was a span of 5 bases. The CDR3 DNA sequence: TGTGCCAGCAGCTTCCAGGTGAACACTGAAGCTTTCTTT. It encodes CASSFQVNTEAFF.

This clone was detected once. The junction shows a germline mismatch at one end, possibly a read error. This chain links TRBV5-1 with TRBJ2-7; D unresolved. Germline CDR1 is SGHRS and CDR2 is YFSETQ. The CDR3 covers 14 residues. The CDR3 DNA follows: TGCGCCAGCAGCTTGTTTTCCAGGTCCTCCGAGCAGTACTTC. Protein product: CASSLFSRSSEQYF.

This clone has just a few counts. This specimen includes other DNA sequences encoding the same CDR3. This sequence joins TRBV18 and TRBJ1-1; D not certain. The CDR3 is 15 residues long. The V and J ends lost 3 bases and 0 bases respectively, with 11 bases between them. The germline CDR1 and CDR2 sequences are KGHSH and LQKENI. The CDR3 sequence is CASSPVVSVNTEAFF. In DNA, the CDR3 is TGTGCCAGCTCACCCGTCGTTTCGGTGAACACTGAAGCTTTCTTT. The full variable domain, in which reference TRBV18 and TRBJ1-1 provide the parts outside the CDR3, is NAGVMQNPRHLVRRRGQEARLRCSPMKGHSHVYWYRQLPEEGLKFMVYLQKENIIDESGMPKERFSAEFPKEGPSILRIQQVVRGDSAAYFCASSPVVSVNTEAFFGQGTRLTVV.

V gene TRBV6-6 combines with J gene TRBJ2-5; 8 bases align to TRBD2. Losses at the gene ends were 5 bases for V and 5 bases for J; bases not matched to a gene: 10. Germline V lookup: CDR1 MNHNY, CDR2 SVGAGI (reference sequence). CDR3 length: 15 residues. CDR3 bases: TGTGCCAGCAGTCTCCGAGGAGCGGGGGAGGAGACCCAGTACTTC. Protein product: CASSLRGAGEETQYF.

This clone showed up just a few times. V is TRBV18 and J is TRBJ1-4; TRBD1 agrees at 10 bases. The CDR3 contains 17 residues. V shed 2 bases, J shed 8 bases, and the junction held 11 bases outside the gene matches. CDR1 is KGHSH, CDR2 LQKENI, per germline. CDR3: CASSPIQPGTGDEKLFF. CDR3 sequence (DNA): TGTGCCAGCTCACCAATCCAGCCCGGGACAGGGGACGAAAAACTGTTTTTT.

The sample holds a few counts of this clone. The gene calls are TRBV6-1 and TRBJ1-5; D is unclear. The CDR3 loop spans 12 amino acids. V was trimmed by 7 bases and J by 7 bases, leaving 11 bases between them. CDR1 and CDR2 from the germline V gene are MNHNS and SASEGT. CDR3 amino acids: CASKFEGQPQHF. The CDR3 DNA sequence: TGTGCCAGCAAGTTCGAGGGCCAGCCCCAGCATTTT.

The CDR3 reads CASSGQTGVYEQYF. The CDR3, as DNA: TGCGCCAGCAGCGGCCAGACGGGGGTCTACGAGCAGTACTTC. J is TRBJ2-7 and V is TRBV5-1; D possibly corresponds to TRBD2 (6 bases). V was trimmed by 4 bases and J by 3 bases, leaving 14 bases between them. The CDR3 is 14 residues long. Germline CDR1 reads SGHRS; CDR2 reads YFSETQ.

Many counts were recorded for this clone. The rearrangement joins TRBV28 to TRBJ2-7; D unclear. This CDR3 is 15 amino acids long. The ends were cut back, 4 bases at V and 3 bases at J, with 16 bases in the middle. CDR1 and CDR2 (germline): MDHEN, SYDVKM. Here the CDR3 reads CASSSSHSIGYEQYF. The CDR3 DNA reads TGTGCCAGCAGTTCCTCCCACTCTATTGGCTACGAGCAGTACTTC.

This clone has just a few counts. The chain links TRBV5-1 to TRBJ2-1; the D is unclear. Germline lookup yields CDR1 SGHRS and CDR2 YFSETQ. V was trimmed by 1 base and J by 7 bases, leaving 15 bases between them. The CDR3 loop spans 15 amino acids. The CDR3 nucleotides read TGCGCCAGCAGCTTGACCAGCGTCGTGAGGAATGAGCAGTTCTTC. It encodes CASSLTSVVRNEQFF. Using reference TRBV5-1 and TRBJ2-1 for the parts outside the CDR3, the full variable domain is KAGVTQTPRYLIKTRGQQVTLSCSPISGHRSVSWYQQTPGQGLQFLFEYFSETQRNKGNFPGRFSGRQFSNSRSEMNVSTLELGDSALYLCASSLTSVVRNEQFFGPGTRLTVL.

The chain uses TRBV5-6 and TRBJ2-7, with a weak D call TRBD2 (7 bases). The CDR3 loop spans 15 amino acids. Germline V CDR1 and CDR2: SGHDT, YYEEEE. Trimming removed 4 bases at V and 0 bases at J, with 14 bases between. The CDR3 protein is CASSLDGGLSYEQYF. CDR3 DNA: TGTGCCAGCAGCCTCGACGGGGGGCTCTCCTACGAGCAGTACTTC.

This clone turned up a few times. The CDR3 DNA follows: TGCGCCAGCAGCTTGGCCGGTGCTGCACTCACCGGGGAGCTGTTTTTT. Translating it yields CASSLAGAALTGELFF. This chain uses TRBV5-1 with TRBJ2-2; D is ambiguous. The V end lost 0 bases, the J end lost 4 bases, and 13 bases lay between the germline ends. The CDR3 consists of 16 residues. Germline V gives CDR1 SGHRS, CDR2 YFSETQ.

This clone was seen a few times. The chain combines TRBV7-9 with TRBJ2-7; D gene ambiguous. Germline lookup yields CDR1 SEHNR and CDR2 FQNEAQ (reference sequence). V lost 5 bases and J 5 bases, leaving 16 bases between the germline ends. The CDR3 length is 14 residues. This CDR3 reads CASSQDLGVNEQYF. As DNA, the CDR3 is TGTGCCAGCAGCCAAGATTTGGGCGTCAACGAGCAGTACTTC.

This clone appeared many times. The chain joins TRBV2 to TRBJ1-4, with D possibly TRBD1 on 5 matching bases. The CDR3 runs 12 residues. Germline loops: CDR1 SNHLY, CDR2 FYNNEI. Between the trimmed V and J ends, which lost 3 bases and 10 bases, there was a span of 9 bases. CDR3 residues: CASSDRDGKLFF. CDR3 nucleotides: TGTGCCAGCAGTGACAGGGATGGAAAACTGTTTTTT.

This chain connects TRBV7-2 to TRBJ1-1, with D possibly TRBD1 on 6 matching bases. Between the trimmed V and J ends, which lost 6 bases and 5 bases, there was a span of 19 bases. The CDR3 covers 15 residues. Per the germline V gene, CDR1 is SGHTA and CDR2 is FQGNSA. The CDR3 protein is CASRPQGGRRTEAFF. CDR3 bases: TGTGCCAGCAGACCTCAAGGGGGTAGGAGGACTGAAGCTTTCTTT.

The rearrangement uses TRBV21-1 and TRBJ1-4; TRBD1, the table's D call, lacks a check against the DNA. TRBV21-1 represents a pseudogene. CDR3 length equals 11 residues. The DNA of the CDR3 is TGTGCCAGAGACGACAGACAAAAACTGTTTTTT. This codes for CARDDRQKLFF.

V and J are TRBV4-1 and TRBJ2-1, with 7 nucleotides matching TRBD2. This CDR3 has 16 amino acids. J was trimmed by 0 bases and V by 2 bases; bases with no gene match: 4. Germline CDR1 and CDR2: MGHRA and YSYEKL. CDR3 DNA: TGCGCCAGCAGCCAACAAGCGGGGAGCTCCTACAATGAGCAGTTCTTC. Translation gives CASSQQAGSSYNEQFF.

This clone was detected many times. The J gene is TRBJ2-5, the V gene TRBV7-3; the match to TRBD2 covers 9 bases. The CDR3 is 15 residues long. V lost 2 bases, J lost 7 bases, and 8 bases stayed unmatched. Germline V gene data show CDR1 as SGHTA and CDR2 as FQGTGA. CDR3 amino acids: CASSLGRGGSGTQYF. CDR3 nucleotide sequence: TGTGCCAGCAGCTTAGGGCGGGGGGGAAGCGGGACCCAGTACTTC.

The sample holds a few counts of this clone. The chain has TRBV5-4 and TRBJ2-1; 7 bases line up with TRBD2. Germline V gene sequence: CDR1 SGHNT, CDR2 YYREEE (reference sequence). Trimming took 4 bases from V and 2 from J; bases not matched to a gene: 3. The CDR3 loop spans 14 amino acids. The CDR3 loop is CASSISGPYNEQFF. CDR3 in DNA: TGTGCCAGCAGCATTAGCGGGCCCTACAATGAGCAGTTCTTC.

As to this clone: A read error may account for a junction end that differs from germline. The V gene is TRBV6-5, the J gene TRBJ1-1; TRBD1 aligns across 7 bases. The CDR3 runs 13 residues. Germline V lookup: CDR1 MNHEY, CDR2 SVGAGI. As DNA, the CDR3 is TGTGCCAGCAGTTACTCTCAACAGGGGACGGGCCTCTTT. This codes for CASSYSQQGTGLF.

This clone has just a few counts. The chain carries TRBV27 and TRBJ2-7; D possibly corresponds to TRBD1 (6 bases). The CDR3 is 13 amino acids. Trimming stripped 4 bases from V and 5 bases from J, with 12 bases between. Germline CDR1 MNHEY, CDR2 SMNVEV (reference sequence). The CDR3 coding sequence is TGTGCCAGCAGTTCAGGACAGTTCCACGAGCAGTACTTC. Translated, it gives CASSSGQFHEQYF.

Here the CDR3 reads CASSAYRDTEAFF. CDR3 in DNA: TGTGCCAGCAGTGCCTATCGGGACACTGAAGCTTTCTTT. The rearrangement joins TRBV2 to TRBJ1-1, with D uncertain. Germline CDR1 reads SNHLY; CDR2 reads FYNNEI. This CDR3 contains 13 residues. Trimming removed 4 bases from V and 3 bases from J, with 9 bases in between. Full variable domain (missing parts from reference TRBV2 and TRBJ1-1): EPEVTQTPSHQVTQMGQEVILRCVPISNHLYFYWYRQILGQKVEFLVSFYNNEISEKSEIFDDQFSVERPDGSNFTLKIRSTKLEDSAMYFCASSAYRDTEAFFGQGTRLTVV.

This chain links TRBV28 with TRBJ1-5, with 7 nucleotides matching TRBD1. The CDR3 consists of 15 residues. Germline loops: CDR1 MDHEN, CDR2 SYDVKM. V shed 5 bases and J 2 bases; nucleotides not matched to a gene: 6. The CDR3 sequence is CASSQPQGGNQPQHF. As DNA, the CDR3 is TGTGCCAGCAGTCAACCCCAGGGGGGCAATCAGCCCCAGCATTTT. Filled out from reference TRBV28 and TRBJ1-5, the complete variable domain reads DVKVTQSSRYLVKRTGEKVFLECVQDMDHENMFWYRQDPGLGLRLIYFSYDVKMKEKGDIPEGYSVSREKKERFSLILESASTNQTSMYLCASSQPQGGNQPQHFGDGTRLSIL.

The chain links TRBV7-2 to TRBJ2-7; 8 nucleotides agree with TRBD1. Germline assignment: CDR1 SGHTA and CDR2 FQGNSA. V was clipped by 1 base and J by 2 bases; unmatched bases: 10. The CDR3 extends over 17 amino acids. CDR3 bases: TGTGCCAGCAGCTTAGGACCAGGGGGCGCTCAGCCCTACGAGCAGTACTTC. It is translated as CASSLGPGGAQPYEQYF.

This clone has just a few counts. CDR3 sequence (DNA): TGTGCCAGCAGCCAGGGTAGTCCAGTAGAAACCTACGAGCAGTACTTC. Its protein product is CASSQGSPVETYEQYF. V is TRBV5-4 and J is TRBJ2-7; a possible D gene is TRBD1 (5 bases). This CDR3 comprises 16 residues. Germline CDR1 SGHNT, CDR2 YYREEE (reference sequence). V gave up 4 bases and J gave up 2 bases, with 19 bases separating them.